The next 28 T cell receptor beta chains were all read from a single sample in a study of T cells in Graves' hyperthyroidism and ophthalmopathy. Amplification of TCR beta CDR3 regions was performed using RNA transcripts as template. A first-round RT-PCR of the TCR CDR3 used the HTBI primer set. TCRdb re-derived calls from the multiplex PCR reads in MiXCR, one entry per CDR3 protein. The sample lists roughly 560,000 distinct CDR3 sequences, roughly 14% occurring once. The sample comprised blood. The receptor set was obtained from a woman aged 40 to 50 with Graves' ophthalmopathy.

A word on this clonotype: The junction does not match germline at one end; this may be a read error. The CDR3 here is CANSFGPNQPQHF. CDR3 coding DNA: TGTGCCAACAGTTTTGGACCAAATCAGCCCCAGCATTTT. The chain recombines TRBV27 with TRBJ1-5, with D unresolved. CDR1 is MNHEY and CDR2 is SMNVEV in the germline V gene (reference sequence). The CDR3 extends over 13 amino acids.

This clonotype was seen repeatedly, ten times or more. The gene calls are TRBV29-1 and TRBJ1-2; no definite D call. Trimming cost V 5 bases and J 0 bases, with 4 bases left between them. The CDR3 consists of 11 residues. Germline lookup yields CDR1 SQVTM and CDR2 ANQGSEA. The CDR3 nucleotides read TGCAGCGTTCCTTCTAACTATGGCTACACCTTC. Its protein is CSVPSNYGYTF.

This clonotype appeared many times. The gene calls are TRBV12-3 or TRBV12-4 and TRBJ2-4; D is unresolved. V lost 5 bases and J 8 bases, leaving 7 bases between the germline ends. The CDR3 runs 11 residues. The DNA for the CDR3 is TGTGCCAGCAGTGCCTTATACATTCAGTACTTC. Translated, it gives CASSALYIQYF.

The chain combines TRBV12-3 or TRBV12-4 with TRBJ2-7; D is possibly TRBD2 (6 bases). This CDR3 contains 13 residues. V was trimmed by 7 bases and J by 3 bases, leaving 13 bases between them. The CDR3 loop is CASTGGTSYEQYF. The CDR3, as DNA: TGTGCCAGCACCGGGGGAACTAGCTACGAGCAGTACTTC.

This clonotype was detected many times. This chain connects TRBV14 to TRBJ2-5; D remains unclear. The germline gives CDR1 SGHDN, CDR2 FVKESK. This CDR3 region has 13 residues. Trimming removed 1 base from V and 9 bases from J, with 12 bases in between. The CDR3 region is CASSQGRPAAQYF. The CDR3 bases are TGTGCCAGCAGCCAAGGTCGTCCGGCGGCCCAGTACTTC.

The sample holds many counts of this clonotype. This chain connects TRBV28 to TRBJ2-5; TRBD2 might be the D (5 bases). Trimming cost V 6 bases and J 5 bases, with 10 bases left between them. Germline CDR1 reads MDHEN; CDR2 reads SYDVKM. The CDR3 runs 12 residues. This chain's CDR3 is CASRAGMETQYF. In nucleotides, the CDR3 is TGTGCCAGCAGGGCGGGCATGGAGACCCAGTACTTC.

This clonotype has only a few counts. The V and J genes are TRBV28 and TRBJ1-2, with D hard to call. The germline V gene encodes CDR1 MDHEN and CDR2 SYDVKM. The CDR3 loop spans 14 amino acids. Trimming removed 6 bases at V and 4 bases at J, with 15 bases between. This chain's CDR3 is CASSPGSSLYGYTF. The CDR3 DNA reads TGTGCCAGCAGCCCCGGGTCCAGCCTCTATGGCTACACCTTC.

This chain connects TRBV2 to TRBJ1-1, with a tentative D call TRBD1 (6 bases). V was clipped by 9 bases and J by 2 bases, with 10 bases between them. The CDR3 runs 12 residues. CDR1 SNHLY and CDR2 FYNNEI come from the germline V gene. The DNA of the CDR3 is TGTGCCAGGGGACACCTTAACACTGAAGCTTTCTTT. This encodes CARGHLNTEAFF.

This clonotype was picked up many times. This rearrangement joins TRBV6-5 to TRBJ1-2; 7 bases line up with TRBD1. The V gene's germline CDR1 is MNHEY and CDR2 SVGAGI. With V trimmed by 6 bases and J by 4 bases, 2 bases remained unmatched. The CDR3 runs to 12 residues. As DNA, the CDR3 is TGTGCCAGCAGGACAGGGACCTATGGCTACACCTTC. Translated, it gives CASRTGTYGYTF.

In this sample, this clonotype turned up a few times. This rearrangement joins TRBV4-1 to TRBJ1-5; 9 bases are shared with TRBD1. Germline V gives CDR1 MGHRA, CDR2 YSYEKL. Trimming removed 3 bases from V and 2 bases from J; junction bases left unmatched: 14. The CDR3 loop spans 19 amino acids. The CDR3 bases are TGCGCCAGCAGCCACCCTTCCGGGACAGGGAACCTGGGCAATCAGCCCCAGCATTTT. It encodes CASSHPSGTGNLGNQPQHF.

This clonotype showed up many times. This sequence joins TRBV28 and TRBJ2-7; 9 nucleotides line up with TRBD2. The CDR3 spans 14 residues. Germline trimming cut 6 bases from V and 4 bases from J; bases unmatched to any gene: 7. Germline lookup yields CDR1 MDHEN and CDR2 SYDVKM. This CDR3 reads CASSPESGRYEQYF. In nucleotides, the CDR3 is TGTGCCAGCAGCCCAGAGAGCGGGAGGTACGAGCAGTACTTC.

Points on this clonotype: This CDR3 fails to terminate in the conserved phenylalanine or tryptophan, so it likely reflects a read error. The chain links TRBV12-3 or TRBV12-4 to TRBJ1-5; 7 nucleotides agree with TRBD1. CDR3 length: 14 amino acids. V lost 3 bases and J lost 2; bases outside the gene matches: 1. The CDR3 protein is CASSFGTGNQPQHS. CDR3 bases: TGTGCCAGCAGTTTTGGGACAGGCAATCAGCCCCAGCATTCT.

The gene calls are TRBV12-3 or TRBV12-4 and TRBJ1-1; D is perhaps TRBD1 (6 bases). Trimming stripped 0 bases from V and 1 base from J, with 9 bases between. The CDR3 runs 15 residues. The CDR3 loop is CASSLAQTGNTEAFF. As DNA, the CDR3 is TGTGCCAGCAGTTTAGCGCAGACAGGGAACACTGAAGCTTTCTTT.

This clonotype was seen more than once but under ten times. The chain employs TRBV20-1 and TRBJ2-3; D perhaps matches TRBD2 (5 bases). Germline assignment: CDR1 DFQATT and CDR2 SNEGSKA (reference sequence). The CDR3 length is 13 residues. V dropped 3 bases and J dropped 3 bases, with 10 bases sitting between them. The CDR3 is CSARLERTDTQYF. The CDR3 DNA sequence: TGCAGTGCTAGGCTGGAGCGGACAGATACGCAGTATTTT.

This clonotype was seen at least ten times. J is TRBJ1-1 and V is TRBV30; D is perhaps TRBD1 (6 bases). This CDR3 has 12 amino acids. Germline values: CDR1 GTSNPN, CDR2 SVGIG (reference sequence). V gave up 2 bases and J gave up 11 bases, with 15 bases separating them. CDR3 DNA sequence: TGTGCCTGGAGTATGACAGGCCTAGACGCTTTCTTT. Its protein product is CAWSMTGLDAFF.

This clonotype was observed many times. The chain uses TRBV20-1 and TRBJ1-3, with D possibly being TRBD1 (6 bases). Looked up from germline, CDR1 is DFQATT and CDR2 is SNEGSKA (reference sequence). This CDR3 region has 15 residues. V gave up 6 bases and J gave up 7 bases, with 22 bases separating them. Here the CDR3 DNA reads TGCAGTGCCCCCGGGGCGCAGGGGATACTGAACACCATATATTTT. Translating it yields CSAPGAQGILNTIYF.

The chain is built from TRBV27 and TRBJ1-1, with TRBD1 identical over 8 bases. J lost 5 bases, V lost 9 bases, and 11 bases had no gene match. There are 14 residues in the CDR3. The germline gives CDR1 MNHEY, CDR2 SMNVEV (reference sequence). The CDR3 sequence: CASWTGIWETEAFF. Here the CDR3 DNA reads TGTGCCAGTTGGACAGGGATCTGGGAAACTGAAGCTTTCTTT.

This clonotype was counted a few times. V usage is TRBV20-1 and J usage is TRBJ2-7, with 9 bases fitting TRBD1. Germline values: CDR1 DFQATT, CDR2 SNEGSKA (reference sequence). The CDR3 totals 13 residues. The V gene end was trimmed by 1 base and the J gene end by 9 bases; junction bases not matched to a gene: 7. The CDR3 bases are TGCAGTGCTAGAGGAGGGGGACAGGGAGGGCAGTACTTC. Its translation: CSARGGGQGGQYF.

This clonotype was counted many times. The J gene is TRBJ2-4, the V gene TRBV12-5; TRBD2 agrees at 11 bases. V shed 2 bases, J shed 0 bases, and the junction held 12 bases outside the gene matches. This CDR3 is built from 20 residues. The germline CDR1 and CDR2 sequences are LGHNT and FRNRAP. This CDR3 is CASGLSDSGRASLAKNIQYF. The CDR3 DNA reads TGTGCTAGTGGTTTGTCCGATAGCGGGAGGGCCTCACTAGCCAAAAACATTCAGTACTTC.

This clonotype was counted ten times or more. The gene calls are TRBV5-1 and TRBJ1-2; tentative D call: TRBD1 (6 bases). The V gene lost 4 bases and the J gene lost 4 bases, with 14 bases spanning the gap. The CDR3 is 14 residues long. CDR1 SGHRS and CDR2 YFSETQ come from the germline V gene. The CDR3 spells CASSVTGGSYGYTF. For the CDR3, the DNA is TGCGCCAGCAGCGTGACAGGAGGTAGCTATGGCTACACCTTC.

There are many counts of this clonotype. J is TRBJ2-5 and V is TRBV4-3, with TRBD2 matching over 9 bases. Losses at the gene ends were 0 bases for V and 4 bases for J; bases not matched to a gene: 3. CDR1 is LGHNA and CDR2 is YSLEER in the germline V gene. The CDR3 runs 15 residues. The CDR3 region has the DNA TGCGCCAGCAGCCAAGAGGGTAGCGGGAGAGAGACCCAGTACTTC. It codes for CASSQEGSGRETQYF.

The chain joins TRBV12-3 or TRBV12-4 to TRBJ2-5, with 7 positions matching TRBD2. V was pared by 9 bases and J by 6 bases, with 13 bases of the junction left unmatched. This CDR3 has 14 residues. The CDR3 region has the DNA TGTGCCAGGGTCGGATCTAGCGGCATAAAGACCCAGTACTTC. This translates into CARVGSSGIKTQYF.

V is TRBV12-3 or TRBV12-4 and J is TRBJ1-6; D call uncertain. CDR3 length: 15 residues. The ends were cut back, 2 bases at V and 7 bases at J, with 12 bases in the middle. CDR3 amino acids: CASSLYSEWNSPLHF. The CDR3 DNA reads as TGTGCCAGCAGTTTATATTCCGAATGGAATTCACCCCTCCACTTT.

Of note for this clonotype: A single base separates this from a much larger clone, so it may be a read error. This likely comes from a read error, as the CDR3 has no conserved phenylalanine or tryptophan at its end. The chain recombines TRBV19 with TRBJ1-2, with D maybe TRBD1 (6 bases). Trimming took off 4 bases at V and 7 bases at J, with 16 bases between the two ends. Germline V gives CDR1 LNHDA, CDR2 SQIVND (reference sequence). This CDR3 is built from 14 residues. The DNA for the CDR3 is TGTGCCAGTAGTAGAATAACAGGGCAGGCTGGCTACACCCTC. Encoded protein: CASSRITGQAGYTL.

This chain links TRBV4-3 with TRBJ1-5; D unclear. This CDR3 is 14 amino acids long. The V gene's germline CDR1 is LGHNA and CDR2 YSLEER. V lost 0 bases, J lost 7 bases, and 10 bases lay in between. The CDR3 nucleotides are TGCGCCAGCAGCCAAGATCCGACGGGCCAGCCCCAGCATTTT. It codes for CASSQDPTGQPQHF.

This clonotype was observed at least ten times. The chain has TRBV12-3 or TRBV12-4 and TRBJ2-2, with 9 bases aligning to TRBD1. The J segment lost 7 bases and the V segment lost 3 bases, leaving 6 bases of the junction unmatched. The CDR3 is 15 residues long. The CDR3 DNA reads as TGTGCCAGCAGTTTGAGACAGGGGGTAGTCGGGGAGCTGTTTTTT. This translates into CASSLRQGVVGELFF.

This clonotype was observed at least ten times. This chain connects TRBV28 to TRBJ1-5, with a weak D call TRBD1 (6 bases). The CDR3 loop spans 15 amino acids. V was shortened by 4 bases and J by 6 bases, with 16 bases between the two germline ends. The V gene's germline CDR1 is MDHEN and CDR2 SYDVKM. The CDR3 loop is CASSSSDRSLQPQHF. The CDR3 nucleotides read TGTGCCAGCAGTTCCTCCGACAGGAGCCTTCAGCCCCAGCATTTT.

This clonotype was observed many times. The chain employs TRBV7-2 and TRBJ1-5; the match to TRBD1 covers 9 bases. The J segment lost 6 bases and the V segment lost 4 bases, leaving 7 bases of the junction unmatched. The CDR3 length is 15 residues. Germline assignment: CDR1 SGHTA and CDR2 FQGNSA. In DNA form, the CDR3 reads TGTGCCAGCAGCTATGTCCGACAGGGGGGTCAGCCCCAGCATTTT. It translates to CASSYVRQGGQPQHF.